This record concerns one TCR beta chain sequence. Its specificity is not known. Each CDR3 protein is one row after TCRdb ran MiXCR on the 5' RACE reads. The sample has approximately 350,000 distinct CDR3 sequences, 20% seen once. V lost 3 bases, J lost 3 bases, and 8 bases lay in between. The CDR3 spans 13 residues. The sample originates from a study of CD8 T cells in ankylosing spondylitis. Study results and caveats: CD8+ cells made up the disease-linked clones, which were relatively rare in peripheral blood. Significantly higher representation of disease-linked clones was reported for matched ankylosing spondylitis synovial fluid.

The genes are TRBV12-3 or TRBV12-4 and TRBJ2-5, with D uncertain. The receptor was derived from a male donor with ankylosing spondylitis or in good health (not recorded which). Source material: blood, either unsorted or a sorted T cell fraction (not recorded which). In DNA, the CDR3 is TGTGCCAGCAGTTTTGATTTTAAAGAGACCCAGTACTTC. Its translation is CASSFDFKETQYF.